Shown below are 9 T cell receptor beta chains from a single sample sequenced in a study of cytomegalovirus exposure and HLA in healthy donors. This PCR relied on a set of 60 Vbeta primers and 13 Jbeta primers. Clones were sequenced by immunoSEQ multiplex PCR, and TCRdb holds only the in-frame ones, with some missing. The sample table includes more than 90,000 clones. The material sequenced was PBMCs. The receptor set was obtained from a man aged 25-40 years in good health and CMV-seronegative.

The V gene is TRBV6-6, the J gene TRBJ1-4; D is unresolved. The V gene lost 6 bases and the J gene lost 8 bases, with 10 bases spanning the gap. This CDR3 has 12 residues. CDR1 and CDR2 (germline): MNHNY, SVGAGI (reference sequence). The CDR3 nucleotides are TGTGCCAGCAGCCTCGTACGGGAAAAACTGTTTTTT. It translates to CASSLVREKLFF.

The V gene is TRBV6-5, the J gene TRBJ2-3; perhaps TRBD1 as D (6 bases). Germline loops: CDR1 MNHEY, CDR2 SVGAGI. Deletions cut 0 bases from V and 5 bases from J, with 12 bases between. The CDR3 contains 15 residues. This chain's CDR3 is CASSYSAGVGDTQYF. In DNA form, the CDR3 reads TGTGCCAGCAGTTACTCGGCAGGGGTAGGAGATACGCAGTATTTT.

V usage is TRBV6-5 and J usage is TRBJ2-5, with D possibly TRBD1 on 5 matching bases. CDR3 length: 14 amino acids. Looked up from germline, CDR1 is MNHEY and CDR2 is SVGAGI. V lost 5 bases to trimming and J lost 1 base, with 11 bases between them. The CDR3 DNA reads TGTGCCAGCAGTAACGACAGCTTCCAAGAGACCCAGTACTTC. This sequence encodes CASSNDSFQETQYF.

The rearrangement uses TRBV11-2 and TRBJ2-2; 7 bases are shared with TRBD2. V gave up 3 bases and J gave up 0 bases; unmatched junction bases: 4. Germline CDR1 is SGHAT and CDR2 is FQNNGV. There are 16 residues in the CDR3. CDR3 sequence (DNA): TGTGCCAGCAGCTTGGGGGGGAGTTCGAACACCGGGGAGCTGTTTTTT. It specifies CASSLGGSSNTGELFF.

This rearrangement joins TRBV12-5 to TRBJ2-1; TRBD2 matches at 11 bases. The trim removed 3 bases at V and 0 bases at J, leaving 13 bases unmatched. Germline CDR1 is LGHNT and CDR2 is FRNRAP. The length of the CDR3 is 20 residues. The CDR3 region has the DNA TGTGCTAGTGGTTTCCTAACCTCGACTAGCGGGGAGAGCTCCTACAATGAGCAGTTCTTC. It codes for CASGFLTSTSGESSYNEQFF.

The chain links TRBV20-1 to TRBJ2-1, with a possible D match to TRBD1 (5 bases). V dropped 6 bases and J dropped 6 bases, with 9 bases sitting between them. Germline V CDR1 and CDR2: DFQATT, SNEGSKA (reference sequence). The CDR3 consists of 11 residues. The CDR3 region has the DNA TGCAGTGCCACAGGACGCAATGAGCAGTTCTTC. The encoded protein is CSATGRNEQFF.

This chain joins TRBV7-7 and TRBJ2-1; no reliable D call. Germline assignment: CDR1 SSHAT and CDR2 FNYEAQ (reference sequence). This CDR3 has 13 residues. V lost 1 base and J 7 bases, leaving 8 bases between the germline ends. The DNA of the CDR3 is TGTGCCAGCAGCTTAGACTCCCTGAATGAGCAGTTCTTC. It specifies CASSLDSLNEQFF.

The rearrangement joins TRBV12-2 to TRBJ2-2; the D call of TRBD2 is as the table states it, not checked on the DNA. TRBV12-2 is designated a pseudogene. CDR3 length equals 14 residues. The CDR3 DNA is TGTGCAAGTACAACGGGAGCGAACACCGGGGAGCTGTTTTTT. This sequence encodes CASTTGANTGELFF.

The chain employs TRBV7-2 and TRBJ2-1, with D perhaps TRBD2 (6 bases). Germline-derived CDR1 and CDR2 are SGHTA and FQGNSA. Between the trimmed V and J ends, which lost 0 bases and 8 bases, there was a span of 11 bases. CDR3 length equals 14 residues. The CDR3: CASSLAGGGDEQFF. The CDR3 bases are TGTGCCAGCAGCTTAGCGGGGGGTGGAGATGAGCAGTTCTTC.